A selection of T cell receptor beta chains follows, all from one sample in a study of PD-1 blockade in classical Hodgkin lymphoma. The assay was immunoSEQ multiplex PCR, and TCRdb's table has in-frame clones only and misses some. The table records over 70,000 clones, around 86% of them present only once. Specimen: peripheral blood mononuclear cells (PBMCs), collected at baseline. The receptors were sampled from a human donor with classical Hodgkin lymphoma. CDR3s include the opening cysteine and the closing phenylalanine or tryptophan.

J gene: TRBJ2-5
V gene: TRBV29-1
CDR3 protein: CSVAHRGQETQYF

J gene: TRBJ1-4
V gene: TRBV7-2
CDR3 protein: CASSSGTGFEKLFF

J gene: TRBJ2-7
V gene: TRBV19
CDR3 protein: CASSVVGGKGEQYF

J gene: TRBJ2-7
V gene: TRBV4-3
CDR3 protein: CASSQTHHNRIYEQYF

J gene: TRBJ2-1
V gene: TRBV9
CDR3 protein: CASSVGGTGNNEQFF

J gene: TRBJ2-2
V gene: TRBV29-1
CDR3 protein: CSVTGDGELFF

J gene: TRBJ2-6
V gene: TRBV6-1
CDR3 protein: CASSEMEHSGANVLTF

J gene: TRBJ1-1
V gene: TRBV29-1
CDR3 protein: CSVEGTSEAFF

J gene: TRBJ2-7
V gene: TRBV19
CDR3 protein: CATHKGTSGTYEQYF

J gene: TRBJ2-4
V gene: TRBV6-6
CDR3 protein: CASSYSQLAKNIQYF

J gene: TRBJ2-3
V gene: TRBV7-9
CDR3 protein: CASSWTGGSDTQYF

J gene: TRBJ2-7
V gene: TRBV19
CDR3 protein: CASSLRASHHEQYF

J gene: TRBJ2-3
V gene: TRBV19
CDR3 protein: CASRNGRFRDTQYF

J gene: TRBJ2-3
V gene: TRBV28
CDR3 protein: CASSPPLAGRRASTDTQYF

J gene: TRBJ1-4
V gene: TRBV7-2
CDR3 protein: CASSLETGGRGKLFF

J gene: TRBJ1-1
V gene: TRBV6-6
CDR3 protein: CASSYSGGGTEAFF

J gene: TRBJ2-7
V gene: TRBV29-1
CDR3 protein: CSAKDSTSYEQYF

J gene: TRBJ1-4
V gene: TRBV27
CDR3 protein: CASSGSGTGEEKLFF

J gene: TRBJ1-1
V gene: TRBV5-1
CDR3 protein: CASTPGGQGALGTEAFF

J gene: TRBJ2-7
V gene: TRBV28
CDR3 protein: CASTFTSGNEQYF

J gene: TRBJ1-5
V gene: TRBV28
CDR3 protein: CASSPPGGVGDQPQHF

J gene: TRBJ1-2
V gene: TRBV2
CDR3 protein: CASSRDRVGDGYTF

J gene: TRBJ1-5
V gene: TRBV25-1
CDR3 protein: CASYRGQPQHF

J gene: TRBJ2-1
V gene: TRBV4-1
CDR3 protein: CASSQDLGSEQFF

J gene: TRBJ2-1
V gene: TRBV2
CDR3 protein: CASSGRTGHTYNEQFF

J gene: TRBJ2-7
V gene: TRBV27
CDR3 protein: CASSLYGEQYF

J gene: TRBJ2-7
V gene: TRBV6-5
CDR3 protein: CASSLATGPSYEQYF

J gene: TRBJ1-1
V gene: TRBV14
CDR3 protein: CASSQDLGVGRTEAFF

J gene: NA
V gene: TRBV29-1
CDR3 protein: CSVNSGNWYEQYF

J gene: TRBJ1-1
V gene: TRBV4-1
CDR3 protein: CASSLHGGTFF

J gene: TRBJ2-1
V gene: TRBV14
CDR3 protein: CASSQGDRGPLDEQFF

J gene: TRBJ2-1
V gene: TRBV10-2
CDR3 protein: CASSGPYQGANEQFF

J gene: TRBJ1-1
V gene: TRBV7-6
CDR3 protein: CASSLDGQPNTEAFF

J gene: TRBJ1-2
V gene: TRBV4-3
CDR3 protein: CASSQDPRGNYGYTF

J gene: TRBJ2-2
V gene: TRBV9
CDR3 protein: CASSVVAANTGELFF

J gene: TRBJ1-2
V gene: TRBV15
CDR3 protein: CATSRDFTGTNYGYTF

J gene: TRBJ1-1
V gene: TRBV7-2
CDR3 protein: CASSLRVSGTEAFF

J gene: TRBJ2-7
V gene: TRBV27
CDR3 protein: CASSLASGSYEQYF

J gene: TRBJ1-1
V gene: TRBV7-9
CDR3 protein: CASSSDRTGVNTEAFF

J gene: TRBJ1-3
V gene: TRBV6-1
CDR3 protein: CASSALTASGNTIYF

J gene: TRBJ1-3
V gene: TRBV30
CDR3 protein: CAWGRGAGNTIYF

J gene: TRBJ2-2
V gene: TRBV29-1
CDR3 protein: CSGIDRDNTGELFF

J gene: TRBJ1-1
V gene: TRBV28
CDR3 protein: CASSPGGWADDFF

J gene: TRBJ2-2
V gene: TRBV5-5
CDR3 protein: CASSWAFPTGELFF

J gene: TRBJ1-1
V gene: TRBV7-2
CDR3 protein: CASTSGAGARGTEAFF

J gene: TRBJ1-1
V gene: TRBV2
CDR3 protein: CASSENWGTEAFF